The 10 T cell receptor beta chains reported below all come from one sample, sequenced in a study of cytomegalovirus exposure and HLA in healthy donors. The method was immunoSEQ multiplex PCR; TCRdb's version includes in-frame clones alone and lacks a portion of them. The sample yields 250,000 to 350,000 clones, over 75% seen once. Sequencing used PBMCs. All receptors come from a man aged 25 to 45 in good health and CMV-seronegative.

The chain employs TRBV2 and TRBJ1-5; D ambiguous. Trimming stripped 6 bases from V and 0 bases from J, with 12 bases between. The CDR3 has 15 residues. Germline V lookup: CDR1 SNHLY, CDR2 FYNNEI. The CDR3 loop reads CASSRENYSNQPQHF. Written as DNA, the CDR3 is TGTGCCAGCAGCCGGGAAAACTATAGCAATCAGCCCCAGCATTTT. Combining the CDR3 with reference TRBV2 and TRBJ1-5 gives the whole variable domain EPEVTQTPSHQVTQMGQEVILRCVPISNHLYFYWYRQILGQKVEFLVSFYNNEISEKSEIFDDQFSVERPDGSNFTLKIRSTKLEDSAMYFCASSRENYSNQPQHFGDGTRLSIL.

V gene TRBV29-1 combines with J gene TRBJ2-7; weak D call: TRBD1 (6 bases). This CDR3 spans 13 amino acids. V was pared by 6 bases and J by 1 base, with 13 bases between. Germline V gene sequence: CDR1 SQVTM, CDR2 ANQGSEA. The chain's CDR3 is CSVLRQASYEQYF. CDR3 nucleotides: TGCAGCGTACTGCGACAGGCATCCTACGAGCAGTACTTC.

The V call is TRBV5-5, the J call TRBJ2-7, with 7 bases identical to TRBD1. CDR1 and CDR2 (germline): SGHKS, YYEKEE (reference sequence). The CDR3 runs to 13 residues. Germline trimming cut 5 bases from V and 7 bases from J; bases unmatched to any gene: 9. This CDR3 is CASRTIGTEEQYF. The CDR3 DNA reads as TGTGCCAGCAGAACAATAGGGACAGAAGAGCAGTACTTC.

The chain couples TRBV18 to TRBJ2-7, with TRBD1 identical over 7 bases. Losses at the gene ends were 3 bases for V and 6 bases for J; bases not matched to a gene: 14. The CDR3 consists of 16 residues. Germline CDR1 and CDR2: KGHSH and LQKENI. CDR3 DNA: TGTGCCAGCTCACCTGTATCCGGGACAGTTCTTTCCGAGCAGTACTTC. Translated: CASSPVSGTVLSEQYF.

This clone appeared a single time. The rearrangement joins TRBV7-9 to TRBJ2-7; no clear D. The CDR3 extends over 12 amino acids. Germline V gives CDR1 SEHNR, CDR2 FQNEAQ (reference sequence). Trimming took 5 bases from V and 4 from J, leaving 9 bases between them. Written as DNA, the CDR3 is TGTGCCAGCAGCCGTTCTCCTTACGAGCAGTACTTC. This translates into CASSRSPYEQYF.

The rearrangement uses TRBV5-1 and TRBJ1-4; 10 nucleotides agree with TRBD1. The CDR3 length is 15 residues. The junction had 5 bases not matched to a gene; V was cut back by 2 bases and J by 7 bases. From germline, CDR1 is SGHRS and CDR2 YFSETQ. Written as DNA, the CDR3 is TGCGCCAGCAGCTTTGAAGGGACAGGGGTTGAAAAACTGTTTTTT. This translates into CASSFEGTGVEKLFF.

The V gene is TRBV7-8, the J gene TRBJ1-4, with a possible D match to TRBD1 (6 bases). Germline assignment: CDR1 SGHVS and CDR2 FQNEAQ. Trimming removed 1 base from V and 7 bases from J, with 10 bases in between. The CDR3 spans 14 residues. In nucleotides, the CDR3 is TGTGCCAGCAGCTTAGACGGACAGAGTGAAAAACTGTTTTTT. It codes for CASSLDGQSEKLFF.

The rearrangement uses TRBV11-3 and TRBJ2-5; 10 positions match TRBD2. Unmatched junction bases numbered 2, after V lost 5 bases and J lost 5 bases. This CDR3 region has 13 residues. Germline V CDR1 and CDR2: SGHNT, YENEEA. CDR3 loop: CASSRSGGETQYF. As DNA, the CDR3 is TGTGCCAGCAGCCGTAGCGGGGGGGAGACCCAGTACTTC. Full variable domain (outside the CDR3, taken from reference TRBV11-3 and TRBJ2-5): EAGVVQSPRYKIIEKKQPVAFWCNPISGHNTLYWYLQNLGQGPELLIRYENEEAVDDSQLPKDRFSAERLKGVDSTLKIQPAELGDSAVYLCASSRSGGETQYFGPGTRLLVL.

The chain employs TRBV6-5 and TRBJ2-3, with D possibly matching TRBD2 (5 bases). Trimming stripped 4 bases from V and 0 bases from J, with 14 bases between. Germline V gene data show CDR1 as MNHEY and CDR2 as SVGAGI. CDR3 length: 16 amino acids. CDR3 coding DNA: TGTGCCAGCAGTTCCCGTCGTCGGGGAAGCACAGATACGCAGTATTTT. Translating it yields CASSSRRRGSTDTQYF.

This clone was seen only once. The gene calls are TRBV6-5 and TRBJ2-1; TRBD1 matches at 7 bases. Germline V gene data show CDR1 as MNHEY and CDR2 as SVGAGI. The trim removed 5 bases at V and 10 bases at J, leaving 11 bases unmatched. This CDR3 has 14 amino acids. Here the CDR3 DNA reads TGTGCCAGCAGTCGAAACCCACCCAGGGGGGAGCAGTTCTTC. It codes for CASSRNPPRGEQFF.